This T cell receptor beta chain stems from a study of blood T cell repertoires in COVID-19. Germline CDR1 reads MNHNY; CDR2 reads SVGAGI (reference sequence). CDR3 length equals 16 residues. Trimming left V 8 bases short and J 0 bases short, with 17 bases between. Under the authors' procedure: Estimation of nucleated cell counts relied on the amplification of reference gene primers. The repertoire was sequenced with immunoSEQ multiplex PCR; TCRdb's copy has only in-frame clones and lacks some. For V, J and clone size, that table is used; D and trimming come from the DNA. The sample records 100,000 to 150,000 clones, 85% to 90% being singletons.

The source is a woman in her sixties or seventies with acute or convalescent COVID-19. J is TRBJ1-3 and V is TRBV6-6; D ambiguous. Sample: peripheral blood. CDR3 residues: CASGMGSLDSGNTIYF. CDR3 bases: TGTGCCAGCGGGATGGGGTCACTAGACTCTGGAAACACCATATATTTT.